The T cell receptor beta chain under discussion was sequenced for a study of T cell responses to AZD1222 COVID-19 vaccine. A remark on this clone: Its antigen is undetermined.

Study conclusions and caveats: Targeting of unmutated variant regions was reportedly seen in nearly half of spike-specific TCRs.

The repertoire was sequenced with immunoSEQ multiplex PCR; TCRdb's copy has only in-frame clones and lacks some. Of about 130,000 clones in the sample, around 90% are singletons; the top ten hold roughly 2%. V lost 0 bases and J lost 5, with 13 bases in between. Germline CDR1 reads MGHRA; CDR2 reads YSYEKL. This CDR3 is built from 15 residues. The sequence derives from an adult who received the AZD1222 COVID-19 vaccine. Source: peripheral blood, taken 28 days after the second AZD1222 dose. The chain employs TRBV4-1 and TRBJ1-2; D not certain. CDR3 protein: CASSQDMIIGYGYTF. CDR3 nucleotides: TGCGCCAGCAGCCAAGATATGATAATCGGGTATGGCTACACCTTC.